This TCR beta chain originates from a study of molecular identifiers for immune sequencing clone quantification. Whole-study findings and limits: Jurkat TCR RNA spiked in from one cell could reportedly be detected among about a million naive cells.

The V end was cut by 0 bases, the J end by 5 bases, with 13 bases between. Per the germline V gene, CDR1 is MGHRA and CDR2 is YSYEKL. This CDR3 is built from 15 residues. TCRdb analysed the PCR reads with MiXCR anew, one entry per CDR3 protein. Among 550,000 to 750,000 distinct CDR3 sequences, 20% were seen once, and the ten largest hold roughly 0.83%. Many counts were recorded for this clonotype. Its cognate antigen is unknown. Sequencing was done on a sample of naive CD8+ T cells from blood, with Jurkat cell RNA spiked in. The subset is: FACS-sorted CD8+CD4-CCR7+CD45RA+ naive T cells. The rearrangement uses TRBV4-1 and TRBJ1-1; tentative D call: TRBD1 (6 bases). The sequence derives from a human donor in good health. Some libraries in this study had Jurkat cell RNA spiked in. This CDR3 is CASSQDLGAFTEAFF. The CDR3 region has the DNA TGCGCCAGCAGCCAAGATTTGGGGGCCTTTACTGAAGCTTTCTTT.